The present entry profiles one T cell receptor (beta chain) with its context. This sample was taken from a study of blood T cell repertoires in COVID-19. Across the whole study: Samples representing acute and convalescent COVID-19 were sourced from the United States, Italy and Spain. The analysed material was cDNA or gDNA that came from T cells, B-cell-depleted T cells, or PBMCs.

The CDR3 has 16 amino acids. After removal of 6 bases from V and 10 bases from J, the junction contained 11 bases not matched to a gene. Germline V lookup: CDR1 MNHEY, CDR2 SMNVEV (reference sequence). Methods used by the authors: Amplified reference gene primers provided the basis for estimating nucleated cell counts. The repertoire was sequenced with immunoSEQ multiplex PCR; TCRdb's copy has only in-frame clones and lacks some. V, J and clone size derive from that table, while D and trimming were established from the DNA sequence. The table includes about 220,000 clones, over 75% detected once. Sequencing input: peripheral blood. The chain uses TRBV27 and TRBJ2-1; TRBD2 matches at 14 bases. This receptor was taken from a human donor in a cohort sampled during active COVID-19. The CDR3 DNA follows: TGTGCCAGCAGCCCCCTTGAGCGGACTAGCGGGGGGGAGCAGTTCTTC. This codes for CASSPLERTSGGEQFF.